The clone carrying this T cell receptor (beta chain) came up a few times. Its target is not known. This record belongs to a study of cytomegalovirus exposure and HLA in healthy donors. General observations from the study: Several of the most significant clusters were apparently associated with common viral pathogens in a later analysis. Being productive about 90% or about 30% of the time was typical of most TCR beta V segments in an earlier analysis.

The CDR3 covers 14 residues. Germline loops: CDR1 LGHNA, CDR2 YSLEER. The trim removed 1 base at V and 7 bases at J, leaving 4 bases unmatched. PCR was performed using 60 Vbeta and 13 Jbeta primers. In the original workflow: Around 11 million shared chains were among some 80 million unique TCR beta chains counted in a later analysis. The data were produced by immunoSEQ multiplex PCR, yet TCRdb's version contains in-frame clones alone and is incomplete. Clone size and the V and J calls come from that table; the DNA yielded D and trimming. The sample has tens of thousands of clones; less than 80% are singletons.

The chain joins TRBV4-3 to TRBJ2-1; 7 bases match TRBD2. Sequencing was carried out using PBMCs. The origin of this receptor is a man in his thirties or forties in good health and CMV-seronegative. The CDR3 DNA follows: TGCGCCAGCAGCCAAGTGCTAGCGGAGAATGAGCAGTTCTTC. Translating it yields CASSQVLAENEQFF.